This TCR beta chain was obtained from a study of blood T cell repertoires in COVID-19. Some clones are missing from TCRdb's copy, which holds only in-frame ones; the method was immunoSEQ multiplex PCR. The data contain 360,000 or so clones, roughly 90% of them seen just once; the ten biggest clones take up about 6.8%. The V gene's germline CDR1 is KGHSH and CDR2 LQKENI. V lost 4 bases to trimming and J lost 5 bases; unmatched junction nucleotides: 8. The CDR3 covers 16 residues. The chain combines TRBV18 with TRBJ2-2, with 9 bases aligning to TRBD1. This clonotype was sampled from a man aged 18 to 30 with active or convalescent COVID-19. Sequences were obtained from peripheral blood. CDR3 protein: CASSQLPGQGTGELFF. The CDR3 region has the DNA TGTGCCAGCTCACAACTCCCGGGACAGGGAACCGGGGAGCTGTTTTTT.